One TCR beta chain is described in this entry. This specimen comes from a study of blood T cell repertoires in COVID-19. The CDR3 is 14 amino acids. Per the authors' pipeline: It was from reference gene primer amplification that nucleated cell counts were estimated. Assay used: immunoSEQ multiplex PCR; TCRdb lists only in-frame clones, some missing. Clone size and the V and J calls come from that table; the DNA yielded D and trimming. The data hold approximately 120,000 clones, with roughly 88% observed a single time. The sequence was collected from a woman older than 75 with acute or convalescent COVID-19. V gene TRBV21-1 combines with J gene TRBJ1-5; the table's TRBD1 call for D was not verified on the DNA. TRBV21-1 is an annotated pseudogene. The sequenced material came from peripheral blood. CDR3 DNA sequence: TGTGCCAGCAGCTCACGGACAGACTATCAGCCCCAGCATTTT. Its protein product is CASSSRTDYQPQHF.